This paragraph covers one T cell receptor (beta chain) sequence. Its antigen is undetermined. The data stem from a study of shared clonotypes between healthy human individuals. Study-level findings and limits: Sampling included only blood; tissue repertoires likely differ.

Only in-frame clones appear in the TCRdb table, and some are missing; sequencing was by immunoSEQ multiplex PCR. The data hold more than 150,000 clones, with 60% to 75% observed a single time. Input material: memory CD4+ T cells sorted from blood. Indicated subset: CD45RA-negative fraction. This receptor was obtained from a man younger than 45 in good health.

The CDR3 here is CARDGQGAGKQPQHF. The DNA of the CDR3 is TGCGCCAGAGATGGACAGGGGGCAGGAAAGCAGCCCCAGCATTTT. The V and J genes are TRBV5-1 and TRBJ1-5; 11 nucleotides match TRBD1. V shed 8 bases, J shed 7 bases, and the junction held 11 bases outside the gene matches. Germline V CDR1 and CDR2: SGHRS, YFSETQ. The CDR3 is 15 amino acids.